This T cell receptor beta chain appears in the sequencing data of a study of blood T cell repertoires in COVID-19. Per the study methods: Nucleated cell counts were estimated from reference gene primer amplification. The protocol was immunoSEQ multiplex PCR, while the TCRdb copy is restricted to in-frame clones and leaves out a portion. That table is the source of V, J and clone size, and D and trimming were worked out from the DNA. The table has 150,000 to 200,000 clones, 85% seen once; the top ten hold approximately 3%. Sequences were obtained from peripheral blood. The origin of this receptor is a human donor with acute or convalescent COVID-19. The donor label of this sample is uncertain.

CDR3 sequence (DNA): TGTGCTAGTGGTTTGGACCCCGGGACAGTTATGAACACTGAAGCTTTCTTT. The encoded protein is CASGLDPGTVMNTEAFF. The rearrangement links TRBV12-5 to TRBJ1-1, with 7 bases identical to TRBD1. The germline gives CDR1 LGHNT, CDR2 FRNRAP. V gave up 1 base and J gave up 0 bases; unmatched junction bases: 8. The CDR3 totals 17 residues.